The 22 T cell receptor beta chains in this list originate from one sample, sequenced in a study of T cell therapy after organ transplantation. Time point described: 4-8 weeks after completion of therapy. Some clones are missing from TCRdb's copy, which holds only in-frame ones; the method was immunoSEQ multiplex PCR. This sample has a few thousand clones, with roughly four fifths found just once. No antigens are known for them. The sample was CD8+ T cells from blood, taken after autologous CMV-specific T cell therapy. These receptors were collected from a human patient who had received a solid organ transplant and had CMV disease. Some T cells may have come from the graft donor.

The table lists this clone with a few counts. The chain recombines TRBV27 with TRBJ1-5; no clear D gene. The CDR3 covers 15 residues. The germline V and J ends were trimmed by 5 bases and 5 bases, with 16 bases remaining between them. Per germline, CDR1 MNHEY and CDR2 SMNVEV (reference sequence). The CDR3 reads CASSPLEGWDQPQHF. The DNA of the CDR3 is TGTGCCAGCAGTCCCCTAGAAGGGTGGGATCAGCCCCAGCATTTT.

The rearrangement links TRBV4-1 to TRBJ2-7, with no clear D. Germline loops: CDR1 MGHRA, CDR2 YSYEKL. The CDR3 totals 14 residues. V was pared by 0 bases and J by 5 bases, with 11 bases between. CDR3: CASSQDLRPDEQYF. CDR3 nucleotide sequence: TGCGCCAGCAGCCAAGATCTTCGTCCTGACGAGCAGTACTTC.

CDR3 region: CASGVSQYYNEQFF. In nucleotides, the CDR3 is TGTGCCAGCGGCGTAAGCCAGTACTACAATGAGCAGTTCTTC. V gene TRBV27 combines with J gene TRBJ2-1; D uncertain. The V end was cut by 8 bases, the J end by 3 bases, with 14 bases between. This CDR3 region has 14 residues. The germline V gene encodes CDR1 MNHEY and CDR2 SMNVEV (reference sequence).

This chain connects TRBV29-1 to TRBJ1-1; 9 bases match TRBD1. Germline lookup yields CDR1 SQVTM and CDR2 ANQGSEA. The junction had 7 bases not matched to a gene; V was cut back by 7 bases and J by 1 base. CDR3 length: 14 amino acids. The CDR3, as DNA: TGCAGCGCCGAAGGACAGGGGCAGAACACTGAAGCTTTCTTT. As protein: CSAEGQGQNTEAFF.

The V call is TRBV6-6, the J call TRBJ1-5, with TRBD1 matching over 9 bases. Per the germline V gene, CDR1 is MNHNY and CDR2 is SVGAGI (reference sequence). V gave up 4 bases and J gave up 6 bases; unmatched junction bases: 7. The CDR3 is 15 amino acids. CDR3 amino acids: CASSWSGQGLQPQHF. The CDR3 DNA follows: TGTGCCAGCAGTTGGTCGGGACAGGGTCTTCAGCCCCAGCATTTT.

This rearrangement joins TRBV6-6 to TRBJ2-7; 8 bases align to TRBD2. Per the germline V gene, CDR1 is MNHNY and CDR2 is SVGAGI (reference sequence). Germline trimming cut 7 bases from V and 3 bases from J; bases unmatched to any gene: 14. The CDR3 loop spans 16 amino acids. In DNA, the CDR3 is TGTGCCAGCAAGGCCAGCGGGGGATTATCGGTCTACGAGCAGTACTTC. Translating it yields CASKASGGLSVYEQYF.

This clone came up a few times. J is TRBJ1-2 and V is TRBV20-1, with D possibly TRBD1 on 6 matching bases. The germline CDR1 and CDR2 sequences are DFQATT and SNEGSKA (reference sequence). V was trimmed by 2 bases and J by 10 bases, leaving 11 bases between them. The CDR3 contains 11 residues. The CDR3 sequence is CSARLQGDYTF. The CDR3 DNA sequence: TGCAGTGCTAGACTACAGGGAGACTACACCTTC.

This chain links TRBV4-3 with TRBJ2-2, with TRBD2 matching over 10 bases. Losses at the gene ends were 2 bases for V and 3 bases for J; bases not matched to a gene: 9. The CDR3 sequence is 18 residues long. Per germline, CDR1 LGHNA and CDR2 YSLEER. For the CDR3, the DNA is TGCGCCAGCAGCCAACAATCTCCGGGACTAGCGTACACCGGGGAGCTGTTTTTT. This sequence encodes CASSQQSPGLAYTGELFF.

The CDR3 bases are TGTGCCAGCAGCGACAACAGGGCCGAAGCTTTCTTT. Its protein is CASSDNRAEAFF. This rearrangement joins TRBV9 to TRBJ1-1, with a tentative D call TRBD1 (6 bases). From germline, CDR1 is SGDLS and CDR2 YYNGEE. The CDR3 is 12 residues long. With 3 bases removed from V and 8 bases from J, the gap between germline ends came to 11 bases.

J is TRBJ2-7 and V is TRBV5-4; D unresolved. Between the trimmed V and J ends, which lost 4 bases and 5 bases, there was a span of 22 bases. This CDR3 has 16 residues. Looked up from germline, CDR1 is SGHNT and CDR2 is YYREEE (reference sequence). CDR3 coding DNA: TGTGCCAGCAGCCAACCACTTGTCGCGACAATCCACGAGCAGTACTTC. Protein: CASSQPLVATIHEQYF. Full variable domain (outside the CDR3, taken from reference TRBV5-4 and TRBJ2-7): ETGVTQSPTHLIKTRGQQVTLRCSSQSGHNTVSWYQQALGQGPQFIFQYYREEENGRGNFPPRFSGLQFPNYSSELNVNALELDDSALYLCASSQPLVATIHEQYFGPGTRLTVT.

The chain combines TRBV4-1 with TRBJ2-5, with TRBD2 identical over 9 bases. CDR1 and CDR2 (germline): MGHRA, YSYEKL. The CDR3 consists of 15 residues. The J segment lost 5 bases and the V segment lost 3 bases, leaving 7 bases of the junction unmatched. The chain's CDR3 is CASSHFQREAETQYF. Written as DNA, the CDR3 is TGCGCCAGCAGCCACTTCCAGCGGGAGGCGGAGACCCAGTACTTC.

The chain is built from TRBV28 and TRBJ1-5; D not certain. V dropped 10 bases and J dropped 6 bases, with 25 bases sitting between them. Looked up from germline, CDR1 is MDHEN and CDR2 is SYDVKM. This CDR3 has 16 residues. DNA of the CDR3: TGTGCCACGGGCTCGGCAATGTGGGCGCGGAGTCAGCCCCAGCATTTT. As protein: CATGSAMWARSQPQHF.

This sequence joins TRBV6-1 and TRBJ2-6; possible D gene TRBD2, 6 bases. Germline assignment: CDR1 MNHNS and CDR2 SASEGT. V lost 6 bases and J 0 bases, leaving 12 bases between the germline ends. This CDR3 has 16 amino acids. This CDR3 is CASSELGGSGANVLTF. Here the CDR3 DNA reads TGTGCCAGCAGCGAACTCGGGGGCTCTGGGGCCAACGTCCTGACTTTC.

CDR3 sequence (DNA): TGTGCCAGCAGCCAAGATTTGGGGGACAGGGGGCCCTACGAGCAGTACTTC. Its protein is CASSQDLGDRGPYEQYF. J is TRBJ2-7 and V is TRBV4-2; 12 bases are shared with TRBD1. The trim removed 0 bases at V and 2 bases at J, leaving 5 bases unmatched. The CDR3 is made up of 17 amino acids. Per germline, CDR1 LGHNA and CDR2 YNFKEQ.

The chain recombines TRBV4-1 with TRBJ2-7, with 7 positions matching TRBD1. CDR3 length equals 17 residues. With V trimmed by 3 bases and J by 2 bases, 13 bases remained unmatched. CDR1 and CDR2 from the germline V gene are MGHRA and YSYEKL. CDR3 region: CASSQGQQGIITYEQYF. CDR3 coding DNA: TGCGCCAGCAGCCAGGGCCAACAGGGGATAATCACCTACGAGCAGTACTTC.

V and J are TRBV7-8 and TRBJ2-7; 7 nucleotides agree with TRBD2. The junction had 5 bases not matched to a gene; V was cut back by 5 bases and J by 4 bases. The CDR3 extends over 13 amino acids. Germline assignment: CDR1 SGHVS and CDR2 FQNEAQ. This CDR3 reads CASSPVGRYEQYF. The CDR3 DNA reads as TGTGCCAGCAGCCCCGTCGGGAGGTACGAGCAGTACTTC.

This chain uses TRBV6-5 with TRBJ2-7; 9 bases map to TRBD1. The J segment lost 4 bases and the V segment lost 4 bases, leaving 5 bases of the junction unmatched. The CDR3 consists of 14 residues. Germline CDR1 is MNHEY and CDR2 is SVGAGI. CDR3 in DNA: TGTGCCAGCAGTTCGAGGGACAGGGAGTACGAGCAGTACTTC. Amino acid sequence: CASSSRDREYEQYF.

The chain combines TRBV27 with TRBJ2-3, with D possibly TRBD2 on 6 matching bases. The CDR3 is 11 amino acids. The V end lost 6 bases, the J end lost 5 bases, and 6 bases lay between the germline ends. Looked up from germline, CDR1 is MNHEY and CDR2 is SMNVEV (reference sequence). CDR3 loop: CASRGGDTQYF. CDR3 coding DNA: TGTGCCAGCAGGGGAGGAGATACGCAGTATTTT.

This clone was detected a few times. The chain has TRBV21-1 and TRBJ1-1; the table names TRBD1, a call not compared with the DNA. TRBV21-1 is designated a pseudogene. The CDR3 runs to 15 residues. The CDR3 sequence: CASSKEGAANTEAFF. In DNA, the CDR3 is TGTGCCAGCAGCAAAGAAGGGGCAGCGAACACTGAAGCTTTCTTT.

This rearrangement joins TRBV28 to TRBJ2-5; D is perhaps TRBD1 (6 bases). The length of the CDR3 is 16 residues. V was clipped by 5 bases and J by 2 bases, with 18 bases between them. CDR1 MDHEN and CDR2 SYDVKM come from the germline V gene. CDR3 sequence reads: CASSVRPKQGQETQYF. CDR3 DNA: TGTGCCAGCAGTGTCCGGCCCAAACAGGGACAAGAGACCCAGTACTTC. Together with reference TRBV28 and TRBJ2-5, the CDR3 gives the full variable domain: DVKVTQSSRYLVKRTGEKVFLECVQDMDHENMFWYRQDPGLGLRLIYFSYDVKMKEKGDIPEGYSVSREKKERFSLILESASTNQTSMYLCASSVRPKQGQETQYFGPGTRLLVL.

The V and J genes are TRBV11-2 and TRBJ2-7; TRBD2 matches 7 bases. Germline V gene lookup returns CDR1 SGHAT and CDR2 FQNNGV. After removal of 3 bases from V and 4 bases from J, the junction contained 3 bases not matched to a gene. This CDR3 is 13 amino acids long. CDR3 bases: TGTGCCAGCAGCTTGGGGGGAGGGTACGAGCAGTACTTC. Translated: CASSLGGGYEQYF.

This clone was found once. The gene calls are TRBV5-1 and TRBJ2-6; possible D gene TRBD1, 6 bases. The germline gives CDR1 SGHRS, CDR2 YFSETQ. The ends were cut back, 0 bases at V and 2 bases at J, with 15 bases in the middle. The CDR3 has 18 residues. The CDR3 here is CASSLALTGETGANVLTF. The CDR3 region has the DNA TGCGCCAGCAGCTTGGCGCTGACAGGTGAAACTGGGGCCAACGTCCTGACTTTC. Combining the CDR3 with reference TRBV5-1 and TRBJ2-6 gives the whole variable domain KAGVTQTPRYLIKTRGQQVTLSCSPISGHRSVSWYQQTPGQGLQFLFEYFSETQRNKGNFPGRFSGRQFSNSRSEMNVSTLELGDSALYLCASSLALTGETGANVLTFGAGSRLTVL.